What follows are 4 T cell receptor beta chains derived from one specimen sequenced in a study of cytomegalovirus exposure and HLA in healthy donors. 60 Vbeta and 13 Jbeta primers were used in PCR. The assay was immunoSEQ multiplex PCR, and TCRdb's table has in-frame clones only and misses some. The sample contains about 300,000 clones, just over 85% of which appear only once. The specimen was PBMCs. The source is a man aged 40-50 years in good health and CMV-seropositive.

This clone was picked up a small number of times. This rearrangement joins TRBV29-1 to TRBJ1-1; 10 positions match TRBD1. V shed 6 bases, J shed 5 bases, and the junction held 15 bases outside the gene matches. Germline V gene sequence: CDR1 SQVTM, CDR2 ANQGSEA. This CDR3 spans 16 amino acids. The CDR3 DNA is TGCAGCGTCCACAGACAGGGGGCGGTTTGGGAGACTGAAGCTTTCTTT. It translates to CSVHRQGAVWETEAFF. The whole variable domain, filled in from reference TRBV29-1 and TRBJ1-1, reads SAVISQKPSRDICQRGTSLTIQCQVDSQVTMMFWYRQQPGQSLTLIATANQGSEATYESGFVIDKFPISRPNLTFSTLTVSNMSPEDSSIYLCSVHRQGAVWETEAFFGQGTRLTVV.

This clone was seen a single time. The chain carries TRBV5-1 and TRBJ2-7, with 8 bases fitting TRBD1. The CDR3 loop spans 15 amino acids. V trimming: 0 bases; J trimming: 5 bases; junction bases outside the gene matches: 7. Germline assignment: CDR1 SGHRS and CDR2 YFSETQ. The CDR3 here is CASSLGQGATHEQYF. In nucleotides, the CDR3 is TGCGCCAGCAGCTTGGGTCAGGGGGCCACCCACGAGCAGTACTTC.

This chain's CDR3 is CASTREDEQYF. In DNA, the CDR3 is TGTGCCAGTACCAGGGAGGACGAGCAGTACTTC. This chain uses TRBV19 with TRBJ2-7; D might be TRBD2 (6 bases). V shed 7 bases and J shed 5 bases, with 9 bases lying between them. Germline-derived CDR1 and CDR2 are LNHDA and SQIVND (reference sequence). This CDR3 has 11 amino acids.

The chain is built from TRBV29-1 and TRBJ1-2; D is uncertain. The germline gives CDR1 SQVTM, CDR2 ANQGSEA. V lost 4 bases and J lost 1, with 10 bases in between. This CDR3 has 13 amino acids. CDR3 in amino acids: CSVVIPGNYGYTF. The DNA for the CDR3 is TGCAGCGTTGTGATCCCGGGTAACTATGGCTACACCTTC.